The rows below give T cell receptor beta chains drawn from one sample of a study of T cell changes during pregnancy in multiple sclerosis. The table came from immunoSEQ multiplex PCR; TCRdb's copy has only in-frame clones and leaves some out. The sample shows about 79,000 clones, roughly 93% of them seen only once. Sequencing was performed on peripheral blood, taken in the second trimester of pregnancy. The receptors here all came from a female donor in good health, enrolled as a control in a pregnancy study. CDR3s include the opening cysteine and the closing phenylalanine or tryptophan. The D gene is left open where the match is weak. A clone size is listed for some rows: how often the clone was seen (once, few, many), or a class if it is expanded.

d_gene: TRBD1
v_gene: TRBV6-1
abundance: NA
len: 13
j_gene: TRBJ1-2
CDR3nt: TGTGCCAGCAGAGAGACAGGGGTCTATGGCTACACCTTC
CDR3aa: CASRETGVYGYTF

d_gene: TRBD1
v_gene: TRBV7-9
abundance: NA
len: 15
j_gene: TRBJ2-3
CDR3nt: TGTGCCAGCAGCCTACAGGGGCAGCGCACAGATACGCAGTATTTT
CDR3aa: CASSLQGQRTDTQYF

d_gene: NA
v_gene: TRBV7-3
abundance: NA
len: 14
j_gene: TRBJ2-3
CDR3nt: TGTGCCAGCAGCCCGGGACATAGCACAGATACGCAGTATTTT
CDR3aa: CASSPGHSTDTQYF

d_gene: TRBD2
v_gene: TRBV6-4
abundance: many
len: 15
j_gene: TRBJ2-1
CDR3nt: TGTGCCAGCAGTGACTCGTCTAGCGGGGGGAATGAGCAGTTCTTC
CDR3aa: CASSDSSSGGNEQFF

d_gene: NA
v_gene: TRBV15
abundance: NA
len: 14
j_gene: TRBJ2-3
CDR3nt: TGTGCCACCAGCAGAGACCAGCCGGGAGATACGCAGTATTTT
CDR3aa: CATSRDQPGDTQYF

d_gene: TRBD2
v_gene: TRBV19
abundance: NA
len: 16
j_gene: TRBJ2-4
CDR3nt: TGTGCCAGTAGTACTGGGATTATCGGGGGGGGAGACATTCAGTACTTC
CDR3aa: CASSTGIIGGGDIQYF

d_gene: NA
v_gene: TRBV12-5
abundance: NA
len: 15
j_gene: TRBJ2-2
CDR3nt: TGTGCTAGTGGTTTGGGGACAGAGAACACCGGGGAGCTGTTTTTT
CDR3aa: CASGLGTENTGELFF

d_gene: NA
v_gene: TRBV7-2
abundance: NA
len: 15
j_gene: TRBJ1-1
CDR3nt: TGTGCCAGCAGCTTAGCGGGAGGGGGGAACACTGAAGCTTTCTTT
CDR3aa: CASSLAGGGNTEAFF

d_gene: NA
v_gene: TRBV7-2
abundance: NA
len: 15
j_gene: TRBJ2-5
CDR3nt: TGTGCCAGCAGCTTATCGCGGGGACAGCAAGAGACCCAGTACTTC
CDR3aa: CASSLSRGQQETQYF

d_gene: TRBD1
v_gene: TRBV19
abundance: NA
len: 16
j_gene: TRBJ2-1
CDR3nt: TGTGCCAGTAGATGGACAGGGGGGGTCTCCTACAATGAGCAGTTCTTC
CDR3aa: CASRWTGGVSYNEQFF

d_gene: NA
v_gene: TRBV30
abundance: NA
len: 14
j_gene: TRBJ2-7
CDR3nt: TGTGCCTGGAGTTTGGGCCGCGATACCTACGAGCAGTACTTC
CDR3aa: CAWSLGRDTYEQYF

d_gene: TRBD2
v_gene: TRBV27
abundance: once
len: 19
j_gene: TRBJ2-2
CDR3nt: TGTGCCAGCAGTTTATTCGGGACTAGCGGGGGTTCTTTCTCCGGGGAGCTGTTTTTT
CDR3aa: CASSLFGTSGGSFSGELFF

d_gene: TRBD2
v_gene: TRBV25-1
abundance: NA
len: 16
j_gene: TRBJ2-1
CDR3nt: TGTGCCAGCAGTGGGCTGGTCAGCGGGGCTTACAATGAGCAGTTCTTC
CDR3aa: CASSGLVSGAYNEQFF

d_gene: NA
v_gene: TRBV5-1
abundance: NA
len: 15
j_gene: TRBJ2-7
CDR3nt: TGCGCCAGCAGCTTGAAAGGGGTAGTAGTATACGAGCAGTACTTC
CDR3aa: CASSLKGVVVYEQYF

d_gene: NA
v_gene: TRBV11-3
abundance: NA
len: 16
j_gene: TRBJ2-1
CDR3nt: TGTGCCAGCAGCTTATACCCGGGGGGCGCCAACAATGAGCAGTTCTTC
CDR3aa: CASSLYPGGANNEQFF

d_gene: TRBD2
v_gene: TRBV19
abundance: NA
len: 16
j_gene: TRBJ2-2
CDR3nt: TGTGCCAGTAGTACCACCGGACTAGTATCCACCGGGGAGCTGTTTTTT
CDR3aa: CASSTTGLVSTGELFF

d_gene: NA
v_gene: TRBV27
abundance: NA
len: 15
j_gene: TRBJ1-3
CDR3nt: TGTGCCAGCAGTCCCGACCTCGGGACTGGAAACACCATATATTTT
CDR3aa: CASSPDLGTGNTIYF

d_gene: NA
v_gene: TRBV10-3
abundance: NA
len: 13
j_gene: TRBJ1-4
CDR3nt: TGTGCCACCCATCGGGGGGTTAATGAAAAACTGTTTTTT
CDR3aa: CATHRGVNEKLFF

d_gene: TRBD1
v_gene: TRBV9
abundance: NA
len: 16
j_gene: TRBJ1-1
CDR3nt: TGTGCCAGCAGCGGTCGAGGGGGCGCGGGTCACACTGAAGCTTTCTTT
CDR3aa: CASSGRGGAGHTEAFF

d_gene: NA
v_gene: TRBV5-1
abundance: NA
len: 16
j_gene: TRBJ1-4
CDR3nt: TGCGCCAGCAGCATCGGACACCTTGCAACTAATGAAAAACTGTTTTTT
CDR3aa: CASSIGHLATNEKLFF

d_gene: NA
v_gene: TRBV30
abundance: NA
len: 14
j_gene: TRBJ2-3
CDR3nt: TGTGCCTGGGGGAAGGACAGACGCACAGATACGCAGTATTTT
CDR3aa: CAWGKDRRTDTQYF

d_gene: TRBD1
v_gene: TRBV7-2
abundance: NA
len: 14
j_gene: TRBJ1-2
CDR3nt: TGTGCCAGCAGCCCTACCGGGACAGGGAATGGCTACACCTTC
CDR3aa: CASSPTGTGNGYTF

d_gene: NA
v_gene: TRBV14
abundance: once
len: 12
j_gene: TRBJ1-1
CDR3nt: TGTGCCAGCAGCCAAGGCGGCGGTGGGGCTTTCTTT
CDR3aa: CASSQGGGGAFF

d_gene: TRBD1
v_gene: TRBV9
abundance: NA
len: 16
j_gene: TRBJ1-4
CDR3nt: TGTGCCAGCAGCACACGCCGGGACAGGGGAAGTGAAAAACTGTTTTTT
CDR3aa: CASSTRRDRGSEKLFF

d_gene: NA
v_gene: TRBV27
abundance: NA
len: 15
j_gene: TRBJ1-4
CDR3nt: TGTGCCAGCAGTTTCTGGAGCAGTGCTAATGAAAAACTGTTTTTT
CDR3aa: CASSFWSSANEKLFF

d_gene: NA
v_gene: TRBV4-1
abundance: NA
len: 12
j_gene: TRBJ2-3
CDR3nt: TGCGCCAGCAGCCCCGACGGGGATACGCAGTATTTT
CDR3aa: CASSPDGDTQYF